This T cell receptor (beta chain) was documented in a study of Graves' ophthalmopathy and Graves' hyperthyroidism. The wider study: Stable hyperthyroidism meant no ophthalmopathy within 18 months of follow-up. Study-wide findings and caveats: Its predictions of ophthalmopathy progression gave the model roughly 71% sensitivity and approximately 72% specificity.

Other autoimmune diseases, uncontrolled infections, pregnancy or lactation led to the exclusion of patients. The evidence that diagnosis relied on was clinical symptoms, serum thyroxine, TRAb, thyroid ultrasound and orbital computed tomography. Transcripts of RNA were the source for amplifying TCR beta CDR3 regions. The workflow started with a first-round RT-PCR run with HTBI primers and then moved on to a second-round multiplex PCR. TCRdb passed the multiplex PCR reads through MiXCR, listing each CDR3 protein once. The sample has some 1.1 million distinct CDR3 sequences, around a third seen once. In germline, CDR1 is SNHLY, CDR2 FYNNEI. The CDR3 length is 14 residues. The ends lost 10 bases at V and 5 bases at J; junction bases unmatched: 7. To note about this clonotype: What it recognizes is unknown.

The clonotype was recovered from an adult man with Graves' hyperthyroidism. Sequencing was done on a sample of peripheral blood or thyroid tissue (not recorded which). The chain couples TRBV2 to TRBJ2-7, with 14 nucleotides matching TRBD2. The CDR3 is CATVGLAGVNEQYF. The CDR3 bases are TGTGCCACCGTGGGACTAGCGGGAGTTAACGAGCAGTACTTC.